This T cell receptor (beta chain) emerged from a study of blood T cell repertoires in COVID-19. This clone was observed once. The table came from immunoSEQ multiplex PCR; TCRdb's copy has only in-frame clones and leaves some out. Counted here are 95,000 to 150,000 clones, more than 75% occurring once; the ten biggest clones make up about 7.3%. The receptor was derived from a man aged 50 to 59 with acute or convalescent COVID-19. The sample was peripheral blood.

CDR3: CASSLRGDYSNQPQHF. CDR3 nucleotides: TGTGCCAGCAGTTTAAGGGGTGATTATAGCAATCAGCCCCAGCATTTT. The chain links TRBV27 to TRBJ1-5; a possible D gene is TRBD1 (5 bases). The CDR3 runs to 16 residues. Germline loops: CDR1 MNHEY, CDR2 SMNVEV (reference sequence). Trimming removed 2 bases at V and 0 bases at J, with 11 bases between.